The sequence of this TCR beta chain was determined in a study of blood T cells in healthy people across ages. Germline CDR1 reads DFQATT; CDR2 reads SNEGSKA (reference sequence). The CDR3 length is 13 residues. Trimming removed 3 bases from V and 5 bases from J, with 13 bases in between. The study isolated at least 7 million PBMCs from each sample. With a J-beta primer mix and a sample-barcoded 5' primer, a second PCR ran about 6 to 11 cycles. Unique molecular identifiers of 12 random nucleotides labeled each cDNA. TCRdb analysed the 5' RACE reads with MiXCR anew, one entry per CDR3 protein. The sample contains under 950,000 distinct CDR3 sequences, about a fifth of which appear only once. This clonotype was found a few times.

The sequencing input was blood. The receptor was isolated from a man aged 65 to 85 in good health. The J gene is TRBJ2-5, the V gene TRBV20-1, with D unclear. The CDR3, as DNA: TGCAGTGCTAGCGTACGGTCCGGGGAGACCCAGTACTTC. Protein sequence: CSASVRSGETQYF.